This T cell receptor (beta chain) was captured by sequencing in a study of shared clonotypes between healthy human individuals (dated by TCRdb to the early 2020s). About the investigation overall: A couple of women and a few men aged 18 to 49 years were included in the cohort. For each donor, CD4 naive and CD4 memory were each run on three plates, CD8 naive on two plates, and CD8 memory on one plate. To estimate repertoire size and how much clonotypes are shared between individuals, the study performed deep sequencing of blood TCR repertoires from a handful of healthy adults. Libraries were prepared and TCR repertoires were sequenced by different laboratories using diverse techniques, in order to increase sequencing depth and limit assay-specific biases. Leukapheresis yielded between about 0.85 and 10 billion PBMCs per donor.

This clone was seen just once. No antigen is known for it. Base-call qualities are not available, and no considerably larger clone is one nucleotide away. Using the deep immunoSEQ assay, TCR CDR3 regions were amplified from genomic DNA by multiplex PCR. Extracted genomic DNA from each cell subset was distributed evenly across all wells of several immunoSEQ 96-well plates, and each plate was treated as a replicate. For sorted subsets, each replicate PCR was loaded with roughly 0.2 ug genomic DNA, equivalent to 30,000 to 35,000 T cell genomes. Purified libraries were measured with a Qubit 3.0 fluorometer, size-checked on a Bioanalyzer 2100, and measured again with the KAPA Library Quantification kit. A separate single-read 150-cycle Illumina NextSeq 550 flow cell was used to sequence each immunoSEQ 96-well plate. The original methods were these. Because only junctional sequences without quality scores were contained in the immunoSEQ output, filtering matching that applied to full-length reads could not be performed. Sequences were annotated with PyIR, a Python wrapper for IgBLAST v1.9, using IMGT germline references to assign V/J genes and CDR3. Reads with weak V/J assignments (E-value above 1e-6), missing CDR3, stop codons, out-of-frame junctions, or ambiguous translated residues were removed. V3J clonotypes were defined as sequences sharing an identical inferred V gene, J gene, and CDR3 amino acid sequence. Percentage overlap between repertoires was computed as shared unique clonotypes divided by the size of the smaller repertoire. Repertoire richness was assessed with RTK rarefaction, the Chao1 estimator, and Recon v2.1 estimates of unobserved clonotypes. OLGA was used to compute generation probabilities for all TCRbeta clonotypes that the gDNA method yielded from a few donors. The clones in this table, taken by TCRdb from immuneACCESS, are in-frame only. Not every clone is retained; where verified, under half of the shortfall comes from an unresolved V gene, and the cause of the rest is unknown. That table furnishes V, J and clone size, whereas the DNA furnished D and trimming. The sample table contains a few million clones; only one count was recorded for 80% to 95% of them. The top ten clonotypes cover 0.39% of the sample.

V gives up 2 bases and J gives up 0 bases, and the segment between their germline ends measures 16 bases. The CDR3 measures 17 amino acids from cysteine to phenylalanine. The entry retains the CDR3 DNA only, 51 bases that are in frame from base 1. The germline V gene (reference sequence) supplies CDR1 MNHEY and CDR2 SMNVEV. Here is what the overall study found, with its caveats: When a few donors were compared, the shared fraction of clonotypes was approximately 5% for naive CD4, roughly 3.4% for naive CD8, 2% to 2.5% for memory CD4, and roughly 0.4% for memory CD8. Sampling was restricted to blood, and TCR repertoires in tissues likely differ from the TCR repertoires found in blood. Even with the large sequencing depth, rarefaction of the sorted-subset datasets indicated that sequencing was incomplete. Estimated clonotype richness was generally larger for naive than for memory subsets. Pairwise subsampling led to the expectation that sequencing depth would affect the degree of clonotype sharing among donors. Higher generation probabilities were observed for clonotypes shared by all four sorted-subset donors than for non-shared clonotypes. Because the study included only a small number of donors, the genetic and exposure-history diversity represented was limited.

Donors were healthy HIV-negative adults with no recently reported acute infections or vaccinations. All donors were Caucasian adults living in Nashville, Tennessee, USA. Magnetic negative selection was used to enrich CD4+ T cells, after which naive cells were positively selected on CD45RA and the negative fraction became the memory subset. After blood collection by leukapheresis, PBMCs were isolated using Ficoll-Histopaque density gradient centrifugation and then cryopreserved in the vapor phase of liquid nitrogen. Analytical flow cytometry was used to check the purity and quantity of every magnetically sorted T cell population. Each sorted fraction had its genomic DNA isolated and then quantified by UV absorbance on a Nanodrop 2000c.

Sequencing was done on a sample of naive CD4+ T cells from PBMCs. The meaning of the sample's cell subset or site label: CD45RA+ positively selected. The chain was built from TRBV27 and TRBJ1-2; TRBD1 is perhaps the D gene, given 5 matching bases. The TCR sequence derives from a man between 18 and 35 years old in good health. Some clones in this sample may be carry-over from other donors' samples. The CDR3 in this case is CASSLIGGRGANYGYTF. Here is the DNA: TGTGCCAGCAGTTTAATTGGGGGGAGGGGAGCTAACTATGGCTACACCTTC.